This entry lists 2 T cell receptor beta chains sequenced from one sample in a study of beta chain features in type 1 diabetes. For these receptors, no antigen is known. Whole-study results and caveats: In all four CD4+ subsets, TCRB CDR3 length was significantly, moderately reduced in type 1 diabetes.

Expressed TCRB transcripts were sequenced after all isolated RNA was converted to cDNA. Profiled with immunoSEQ multiplex PCR; TCRdb holds only in-frame clones, not every one. The profile covers around 14,000 clones, with over 60% appearing a single time and 0.57% taken by the ten largest. What was sequenced was stem cell memory CD4+ T cells from blood. These receptors came from a young woman with type 1 diabetes.

This rearrangement joins TRBV29-1 to TRBJ2-3, with TRBD2 matching 10 bases. The CDR3 consists of 15 residues. Trimming at V came to 4 bases and at J to 2 bases, leaving 6 bases not matched to a gene. Per germline, CDR1 SQVTM and CDR2 ANQGSEA. The CDR3 DNA reads as TGCAGCGTTGGAGAGAGCGGGGGGGCCACAGATACGCAGTATTTT. Protein product: CSVGESGGATDTQYF.

This clone showed up just a few times. The rearrangement links TRBV6-1 to TRBJ2-2; 11 bases are a match to TRBD1. In germline, CDR1 is MNHNS, CDR2 SASEGT. With V trimmed by 6 bases and J by 9 bases, 9 bases remained unmatched. CDR3 length equals 15 residues. CDR3 sequence reads: CASRTGTGGHRELFF. CDR3 DNA sequence: TGTGCCAGCAGAACCGGGACAGGGGGGCACCGGGAGCTGTTTTTT.